One and the same sample provided the 28 T cell receptor beta chains below, sequenced in a study of Ad26.COV2.S vaccination and SARS-CoV-2 variants. TCRdb keeps only in-frame clones here, not all; method: immunoSEQ multiplex PCR. This table holds roughly 400,000 clones, 92% found once. Treatment denoted: roughly 18 received Ad26.COV2.S at low or high dose, single or two shots; 5 received placebo; per-sample allocation not given. Repertoires come from day 63 after the first vaccine or placebo injection. The sequencing used peripheral blood, collected in a trial of Ad26.COV2.S vaccine versus placebo. The receptors originated from a person between 18 and 59 years old who received the Ad26.COV2.S COVID-19 vaccine or a placebo.

The J gene is TRBJ2-7, the V gene TRBV7-9, with D unclear. Germline V CDR1 and CDR2: SEHNR, FQNEAQ (reference sequence). There are 15 residues in the CDR3. V was clipped by 6 bases and J by 2 bases, with 17 bases between them. The DNA of the CDR3 is TGTGCCAGCAGTTCTGGGTGGAACCGGCCCTACGAGCAGTACTTC. This encodes CASSSGWNRPYEQYF.

In this sample, this clone turned up many times. This sequence joins TRBV10-1 and TRBJ2-3, with 10 bases aligning to TRBD1. The germline V gene has CDR1 WNHNN and CDR2 SYGVQD (reference sequence). The CDR3 totals 15 residues. V lost 6 bases and J lost 2; bases outside the gene matches: 5. The CDR3 sequence is CASRPGQGNTDTQYF. DNA for the CDR3: TGCGCCAGCAGACCGGGACAGGGGAACACAGATACGCAGTATTTT.

This chain links TRBV6-2 or TRBV6-3 with TRBJ2-7; D call uncertain. Trimming took 2 bases from V and 0 from J, leaving 8 bases between them. CDR1 is MNHEY, CDR2 SVGEGT, per germline. CDR3 length equals 14 residues. CDR3 loop: CASSYHGRSYEQYF. The CDR3, as DNA: TGTGCCAGCAGTTACCACGGCCGCTCCTACGAGCAGTACTTC.

V usage is TRBV27 and J usage is TRBJ1-2, with D unclear. With 6 bases removed from V and 5 bases from J, the gap between germline ends came to 10 bases. There are 12 residues in the CDR3. Germline V lookup: CDR1 MNHEY, CDR2 SMNVEV (reference sequence). CDR3: CASSPAGYGYTF. The DNA for the CDR3 is TGTGCCAGCAGCCCCGCGGGTTATGGCTACACCTTC.

V gene TRBV12-3 or TRBV12-4 combines with J gene TRBJ2-1, with 8 nucleotides matching TRBD2. J gave up 9 bases and V 10 bases, and 5 bases lay outside the gene matches. The CDR3 contains 11 residues. CDR3 sequence: CATRGVGEQFF. DNA for the CDR3: TGTGCCACGCGGGGGGTAGGTGAGCAGTTCTTC.

The J gene is TRBJ2-1, the V gene TRBV4-1; 8 nucleotides agree with TRBD1. The J segment lost 6 bases and the V segment lost 3 bases, leaving 16 bases of the junction unmatched. The germline gives CDR1 MGHRA, CDR2 YSYEKL. CDR3 size: 18 residues. The CDR3 DNA reads TGCGCCAGCAGCCACGGGCTTTCAGGGGGCGAATTCGGCAATGAGCAGTTCTTC. Protein: CASSHGLSGGEFGNEQFF.

The count of this clone is one. V and J are TRBV7-6 and TRBJ1-2, with D unclear. Germline lookup yields CDR1 SGHVS and CDR2 FNYEAQ. The CDR3 is 14 amino acids. V lost 5 bases to trimming and J lost 8 bases, with 18 bases between them. As DNA, the CDR3 is TGTGCCAGCAGCCCGGGGAGAGGCATCGGCGGCTACACCTTC. Translating gives CASSPGRGIGGYTF.

The chain is built from TRBV11-2 and TRBJ2-7, with D maybe TRBD1 (6 bases). The V end lost 5 bases, the J end lost 2 bases, and 13 bases lay between the germline ends. This CDR3 spans 14 amino acids. Germline values: CDR1 SGHAT, CDR2 FQNNGV. Here the CDR3 DNA reads TGTGCCAGCAGCCCGAGACAGGTACCCTACGAGCAGTACTTC. Its translation: CASSPRQVPYEQYF.

This rearrangement joins TRBV9 to TRBJ1-5, with 8 bases matching TRBD1. Germline trimming cut 3 bases from V and 2 bases from J; bases unmatched to any gene: 1. The germline gives CDR1 SGDLS, CDR2 YYNGEE. This CDR3 spans 14 amino acids. The CDR3 DNA sequence: TGTGCCAGCAGCGAGGACAGGGGCAATCAGCCCCAGCATTTT. This translates into CASSEDRGNQPQHF.

This chain links TRBV6-5 with TRBJ1-5; D may be TRBD1 (6 bases). Germline CDR1 MNHEY, CDR2 SVGAGI. The CDR3 is made up of 14 amino acids. Trimming took 5 bases from V and 7 from J, leaving 15 bases between them. This chain's CDR3 is CASSQRGGEQPQHF. The CDR3 DNA reads as TGTGCCAGCAGTCAGCGGGGGGGCGAACAGCCCCAGCATTTT.

This clone was observed a single time. The chain links TRBV11-2 to TRBJ1-6, with D possibly being TRBD1 (6 bases). Per the germline V gene, CDR1 is SGHAT and CDR2 is FQNNGV. The ends were cut back, 5 bases at V and 5 bases at J, with 13 bases in the middle. The length of the CDR3 is 15 residues. The CDR3 loop is CASSLTGHHNSPLHF. CDR3 nucleotides: TGTGCCAGCAGCCTTACGGGACACCATAATTCACCCCTCCACTTT.

This clone appeared a few times. The chain links TRBV27 to TRBJ1-1, with 7 bases aligning to TRBD1. The CDR3 covers 14 residues. V lost 3 bases to trimming and J lost 1 base; unmatched junction nucleotides: 2. The germline V gene encodes CDR1 MNHEY and CDR2 SMNVEV (reference sequence). The CDR3 here is CASSLTGPNTEAFF. CDR3 DNA sequence: TGTGCCAGCAGTTTGACAGGGCCGAACACTGAAGCTTTCTTT.

This clone has a single count. The chain is built from TRBV7-2 and TRBJ2-7; D may be TRBD1 (5 bases). Trimming took off 3 bases at V and 0 bases at J, with 9 bases between the two ends. The germline CDR1 and CDR2 sequences are SGHTA and FQGNSA. This CDR3 has 14 residues. CDR3 protein: CASSLDTNSYEQYF. CDR3 bases: TGTGCCAGCAGCTTGGACACAAACTCCTACGAGCAGTACTTC.

CDR3 DNA: TGTGCCAGCAGTCAGGAGACCCAGTACTTC. It yields the protein CASSQETQYF. The V gene is TRBV2, the J gene TRBJ2-5; D call uncertain. The CDR3 totals 10 residues. CDR1 is SNHLY and CDR2 is FYNNEI in the germline V gene. V was clipped by 5 bases and J by 5 bases, with 3 bases between them. Full variable domain (remainder filled in from reference TRBV2 and TRBJ2-5): EPEVTQTPSHQVTQMGQEVILRCVPISNHLYFYWYRQILGQKVEFLVSFYNNEISEKSEIFDDQFSVERPDGSNFTLKIRSTKLEDSAMYFCASSQETQYFGPGTRLLVL.

The chain is built from TRBV4-3 and TRBJ1-2; D is ambiguous. V was clipped by 4 bases and J by 1 base, with 13 bases between them. The germline gives CDR1 LGHNA, CDR2 YSLEER. This CDR3 region has 15 residues. The CDR3 loop reads CASSPSGGINYGYTF. DNA of the CDR3: TGCGCCAGCAGCCCAAGCGGAGGGATTAACTATGGCTACACCTTC.

In this sample, this clone turned up a few times. The V call is TRBV4-3, the J call TRBJ1-2; D is ambiguous. The CDR3 is made up of 15 amino acids. Trimming pared 0 bases from V and 4 bases from J, leaving 12 bases between. Germline V CDR1 and CDR2: LGHNA, YSLEER. The CDR3 DNA sequence: TGCGCCAGCAGCCAAGATCAGTACACAACCTATGGCTACACCTTC. It specifies CASSQDQYTTYGYTF.

The chain has TRBV7-2 and TRBJ2-3; D may match TRBD1 or TRBD2 (5 bases each). The CDR3 consists of 15 residues. Trimming shortened V by 1 base and J by 2 bases, and 10 bases separated the two germline ends. Looked up from germline, CDR1 is SGHTA and CDR2 is FQGNSA. The CDR3 nucleotides are TGTGCCAGCAGCTTAGTAGGGACCTCCACAGATACGCAGTATTTT. Residues: CASSLVGTSTDTQYF.

The chain carries TRBV6-5 and TRBJ1-2; D perhaps matches TRBD1 (6 bases). This CDR3 contains 14 residues. Germline lookup yields CDR1 MNHEY and CDR2 SVGAGI. V lost 2 bases, J lost 7 bases, and 14 bases lay in between. DNA of the CDR3: TGTGCCAGCAGTTACGGGGAGAGAGGGGGTGGCTACACCTTC. It codes for CASSYGERGGGYTF.

The rearrangement uses TRBV27 and TRBJ1-5, with D perhaps matching TRBD1 (5 bases). Germline loops: CDR1 MNHEY, CDR2 SMNVEV (reference sequence). The germline V and J ends were trimmed by 2 bases and 2 bases, with 10 bases remaining between them. The CDR3 has 15 amino acids. The CDR3 DNA reads as TGTGCCAGCAGTTTAACAGGAGATGGCAATCAGCCCCAGCATTTT. This gives the protein CASSLTGDGNQPQHF.

This chain connects TRBV18 to TRBJ1-4; TRBD1 matches at 7 bases. This CDR3 has 15 residues. Germline V lookup: CDR1 KGHSH, CDR2 LQKENI. The ends lost 5 bases at V and 5 bases at J; junction bases unmatched: 8. The CDR3 region has the DNA TGTGCCAGCTCAAGAAGGGACAGAGGAAATGAAAAACTGTTTTTT. This sequence encodes CASSRRDRGNEKLFF.

The chain carries TRBV3-1 (or the pseudogene TRBV3-2) and TRBJ1-2, with unresolved D. CDR3 length equals 12 residues. Germline loops: CDR1 LGHDT, CDR2 YNNKEL (reference sequence). V gave up 0 bases and J gave up 7 bases, with 6 bases separating them. The chain's CDR3 is CASSQDTAGYTF. CDR3 coding DNA: TGTGCCAGCAGCCAAGATACCGCTGGCTACACCTTC.

The rearrangement uses TRBV5-4 and TRBJ2-7; D is possibly TRBD1 or TRBD2 (5 bases each). The V end lost 2 bases, the J end lost 2 bases, and 11 bases lay between the germline ends. The CDR3 runs to 14 residues. Germline assignment: CDR1 SGHNT and CDR2 YYREEE (reference sequence). The CDR3 nucleotides read TGTGCCAGCAGCTTTGGGACGGAGACCTACGAGCAGTACTTC. Its protein product is CASSFGTETYEQYF.

V usage is TRBV7-2 and J usage is TRBJ2-3; 9 bases align to TRBD2. CDR1 SGHTA and CDR2 FQGNSA come from the germline V gene. V shed 1 base and J 3 bases; nucleotides not matched to a gene: 5. This CDR3 comprises 16 residues. The CDR3 reads CASSLEGTSRTDTQYF. CDR3 in DNA: TGTGCCAGCAGCTTAGAAGGGACTAGCCGTACAGATACGCAGTATTTT. The full variable domain, completed using reference TRBV7-2 and TRBJ2-3, is GAGVSQSPSNKVTEKGKDVELRCDPISGHTALYWYRQSLGQGLEFLIYFQGNSAPDKSGLPSDRFSAERTGGSVSTLTIQRTQQEDSAVYLCASSLEGTSRTDTQYFGPGTRLTVL.

This chain uses TRBV12-5 with TRBJ2-2; 7 bases are a match to TRBD2. This CDR3 comprises 16 residues. V shed 5 bases, J shed 6 bases, and the junction held 12 bases outside the gene matches. In germline, CDR1 is LGHNT, CDR2 FRNRAP. CDR3 coding DNA: TGTGCTAGTGGTCCTCGGGGAGGGGAGGTCCCCGGGGAGCTGTTTTTT. Translated, it gives CASGPRGGEVPGELFF.

This chain uses TRBV23-1 with TRBJ1-1; D not resolved. TRBV23-1 is an ORF, with its function uncertain. V lost 9 bases to trimming and J lost 7 bases, with 18 bases between them. The CDR3 has 13 residues. The CDR3 loop is CARFWRAPLEAFF. DNA for the CDR3: TGCGCCAGGTTCTGGAGGGCCCCACTTGAAGCTTTCTTT.

J is TRBJ2-1 and V is TRBV27; no firm D call. CDR3 size: 14 residues. The V end was cut by 5 bases, the J end by 5 bases, with 13 bases between. CDR1 and CDR2 (germline): MNHEY, SMNVEV (reference sequence). The CDR3 sequence is CASSALGRHNEQFF. The CDR3 nucleotides are TGTGCCAGCAGTGCCCTAGGCAGACACAATGAGCAGTTCTTC.

The V and J genes are TRBV19 and TRBJ2-1; no clear D. Deletions cut 11 bases from V and 2 bases from J, with 13 bases between. Germline CDR1 is LNHDA and CDR2 is SQIVND (reference sequence). The CDR3 is 13 amino acids. CDR3: CACAAAPYNEQFF. The CDR3 DNA reads TGTGCCTGCGCGGCAGCCCCCTACAATGAGCAGTTCTTC.

The chain links TRBV6-4 to TRBJ1-5, with 7 bases matching TRBD1. Germline V gene lookup returns CDR1 MRHNA and CDR2 SNTAGT. V gave up 6 bases and J gave up 5 bases; unmatched junction bases: 16. CDR3 length equals 17 residues. CDR3 region: CASRTLVQGGKDQPQHF. DNA for the CDR3: TGTGCCAGCAGGACTCTAGTTCAGGGGGGAAAGGATCAGCCCCAGCATTTT.